The 13 T cell receptor beta chains given below trace back to one sample, sequenced in a study of cytomegalovirus exposure and HLA in healthy donors. The PCR ran on 60 Vbeta and 13 Jbeta primers. Assay used: immunoSEQ multiplex PCR; TCRdb lists only in-frame clones, some missing. The sample contains some 140,000 clones, under 80% of which appear only once. The sample was PBMCs. The receptors shown here come from a man aged 25 to 40 in good health and CMV-seronegative.

The V gene is TRBV27, the J gene TRBJ2-7; 7 positions agree with TRBD2. V was clipped by 4 bases and J by 3 bases; unmatched bases: 0. The length of the CDR3 is 12 residues. The germline CDR1 and CDR2 sequences are MNHEY and SMNVEV (reference sequence). This CDR3 is CASSWGGYEQYF. CDR3 nucleotide sequence: TGTGCCAGCAGTTGGGGGGGCTACGAGCAGTACTTC.

J is TRBJ1-5 and V is TRBV28, with D unclear. V lost 3 bases to trimming and J lost 3 bases, with 9 bases between them. Germline V gene sequence: CDR1 MDHEN, CDR2 SYDVKM. CDR3 length: 14 amino acids. CDR3 sequence: CASSLSGYNQPQHF. Written as DNA, the CDR3 is TGTGCCAGCAGTTTGTCGGGGTACAATCAGCCCCAGCATTTT.

The chain links TRBV19 to TRBJ2-2; 7 bases are shared with TRBD1. The germline CDR1 and CDR2 sequences are LNHDA and SQIVND (reference sequence). This CDR3 has 15 amino acids. The V segment lost 7 bases and the J segment 4 bases; nucleotides outside the gene matches: 9. Here the CDR3 reads CASTLTGDPTGELFF. The DNA of the CDR3 is TGTGCCAGTACCCTAACAGGGGACCCCACCGGGGAGCTGTTTTTT. Full variable domain (outside the CDR3, taken from reference TRBV19 and TRBJ2-2): DGGITQSPKYLFRKEGQNVTLSCEQNLNHDAMYWYRQDPGQGLRLIYYSQIVNDFQKGDIAEGYSVSREKKESFPLTVTSAQKNPTAFYLCASTLTGDPTGELFFGEGSRLTVL.

The chain combines TRBV27 with TRBJ2-7; TRBD1 matches 9 bases. Germline assignment: CDR1 MNHEY and CDR2 SMNVEV (reference sequence). This CDR3 region has 16 residues. J gave up 0 bases and V 5 bases, and 8 bases lay outside the gene matches. The CDR3 loop is CASSRIPGQGSYEQYF. CDR3 nucleotides: TGTGCCAGCAGTCGCATCCCGGGACAGGGCTCCTACGAGCAGTACTTC.

For the CDR3, the DNA is TGCGCCAGCAGCTTGGAGACAGGATACTATGGCTACACCTTC. It yields the protein CASSLETGYYGYTF. The J gene is TRBJ1-2, the V gene TRBV5-1, with D tentatively TRBD1 (6 bases). Trimming took 0 bases from V and 3 from J, leaving 9 bases between them. Germline V CDR1 and CDR2: SGHRS, YFSETQ. This CDR3 contains 14 residues.

In regard to this clone: Distinct nucleotide sequences in the sample also encode this CDR3. The chain combines TRBV7-9 with TRBJ2-3; no reliable D call. Trimming pared 4 bases from V and 5 bases from J, leaving 4 bases between. The CDR3 has 11 residues. The germline V gene has CDR1 SEHNR and CDR2 FQNEAQ (reference sequence). Here the CDR3 reads CASSSLDTQYF. CDR3 DNA: TGTGCCAGCAGCTCACTAGATACGCAGTATTTT.

This clone has only one observation. V and J are TRBV5-1 and TRBJ2-2, with 7 positions matching TRBD2. V dropped 5 bases and J dropped 0; count of bases not matched to a gene: 4. Per germline, CDR1 SGHRS and CDR2 YFSETQ. This CDR3 region has 15 residues. CDR3 nucleotide sequence: TGCGCCAGCAGGGGGGGGACGGCGAACACCGGGGAGCTGTTTTTT. Its translation is CASRGGTANTGELFF.

The chain has TRBV6-5 and TRBJ2-6; D call uncertain. Germline-derived CDR1 and CDR2 are MNHEY and SVGAGI. The CDR3 totals 14 residues. V was pared by 0 bases and J by 3 bases, with 3 bases between. This CDR3 is CASSYSSGANVLTF. As DNA, the CDR3 is TGTGCCAGCAGTTACTCGAGTGGGGCCAACGTCCTGACTTTC.

This chain links TRBV19 with TRBJ1-2; possible D gene TRBD1, 5 bases. The CDR3 is made up of 13 amino acids. CDR1 is LNHDA and CDR2 is SQIVND in the germline V gene (reference sequence). Trimming stripped 1 base from V and 7 bases from J, with 10 bases between. The CDR3 loop is CASSIVQGGGYTF. The CDR3 nucleotides are TGTGCCAGTAGTATAGTCCAGGGCGGTGGCTACACCTTC. Drawing the rest from reference TRBV19 and TRBJ1-2, the complete variable domain is DGGITQSPKYLFRKEGQNVTLSCEQNLNHDAMYWYRQDPGQGLRLIYYSQIVNDFQKGDIAEGYSVSREKKESFPLTVTSAQKNPTAFYLCASSIVQGGGYTFGSGTRLTVV.

This clone was observed a few times. The gene calls are TRBV19 and TRBJ2-5; 10 bases are shared with TRBD2. The CDR3 is 13 amino acids. The trim removed 6 bases at V and 7 bases at J, leaving 5 bases unmatched. Germline CDR1 LNHDA, CDR2 SQIVND (reference sequence). The CDR3 DNA follows: TGTGCCAGTAGCGTACTAGCGGGGCGGACCCAGTACTTC. Encoded protein: CASSVLAGRTQYF.

The V and J genes are TRBV18 and TRBJ1-1; D gene unclear. Trimming cost V 0 bases and J 7 bases, with 6 bases left between them. This CDR3 has 12 residues. Germline loops: CDR1 KGHSH, CDR2 LQKENI. The CDR3 DNA reads TGTGCCAGCTCACCACCGGGCAGTGAAGCTTTCTTT. This gives the protein CASSPPGSEAFF.

The V call is TRBV5-1, the J call TRBJ2-5, with 7 bases identical to TRBD2. V gave up 4 bases and J gave up 1 base; unmatched junction bases: 10. Germline CDR1 and CDR2: SGHRS and YFSETQ. The CDR3 contains 16 residues. This chain's CDR3 is CASSPTGGGTQETQYF. CDR3 DNA sequence: TGCGCCAGCAGCCCGACCGGCGGGGGAACCCAAGAGACCCAGTACTTC. The whole variable domain, filled in from reference TRBV5-1 and TRBJ2-5, reads KAGVTQTPRYLIKTRGQQVTLSCSPISGHRSVSWYQQTPGQGLQFLFEYFSETQRNKGNFPGRFSGRQFSNSRSEMNVSTLELGDSALYLCASSPTGGGTQETQYFGPGTRLLVL.

The gene calls are TRBV19 and TRBJ2-7; tentative D call: TRBD1 (6 bases). Trimming stripped 3 bases from V and 2 bases from J, with 11 bases between. Germline V lookup: CDR1 LNHDA, CDR2 SQIVND (reference sequence). This CDR3 contains 14 residues. The CDR3 region is CASSMTGRTYEQYF. CDR3 sequence (DNA): TGTGCCAGTAGTATGACAGGACGAACCTACGAGCAGTACTTC.